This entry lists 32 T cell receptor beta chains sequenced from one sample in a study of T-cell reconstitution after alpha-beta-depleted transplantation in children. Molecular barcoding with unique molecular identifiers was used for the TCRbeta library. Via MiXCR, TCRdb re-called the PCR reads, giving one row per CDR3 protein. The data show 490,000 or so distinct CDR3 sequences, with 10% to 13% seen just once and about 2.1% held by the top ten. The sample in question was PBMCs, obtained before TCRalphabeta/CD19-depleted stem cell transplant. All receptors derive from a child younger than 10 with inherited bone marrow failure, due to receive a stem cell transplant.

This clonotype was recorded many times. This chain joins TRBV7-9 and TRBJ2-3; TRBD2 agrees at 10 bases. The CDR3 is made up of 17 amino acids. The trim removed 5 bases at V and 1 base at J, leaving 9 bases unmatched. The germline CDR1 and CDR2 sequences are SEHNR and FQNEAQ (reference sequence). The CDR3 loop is CASSPRLAGVGTDTQYF. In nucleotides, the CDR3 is TGTGCCAGCAGCCCCCGACTAGCGGGCGTTGGCACAGATACGCAGTATTTT.

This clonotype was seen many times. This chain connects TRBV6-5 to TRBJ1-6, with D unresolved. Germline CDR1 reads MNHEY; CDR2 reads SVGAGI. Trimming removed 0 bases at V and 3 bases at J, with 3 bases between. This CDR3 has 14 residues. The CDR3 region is CASSYSSYNSPLHF. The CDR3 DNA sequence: TGTGCCAGCAGTTACTCCAGCTATAATTCACCCCTCCACTTT.

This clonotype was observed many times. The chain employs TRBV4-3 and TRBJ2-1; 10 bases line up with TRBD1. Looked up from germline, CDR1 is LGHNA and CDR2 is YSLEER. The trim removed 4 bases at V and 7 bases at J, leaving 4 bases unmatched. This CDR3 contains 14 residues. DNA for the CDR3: TGCGCCAGCAGCCCCCGGGACAGGGGTAATGAGCAGTTCTTC. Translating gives CASSPRDRGNEQFF.

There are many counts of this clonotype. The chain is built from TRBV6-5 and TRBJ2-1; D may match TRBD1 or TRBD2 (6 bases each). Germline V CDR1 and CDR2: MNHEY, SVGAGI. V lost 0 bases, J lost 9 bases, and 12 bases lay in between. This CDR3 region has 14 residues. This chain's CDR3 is CASSYSKEGGEQFF. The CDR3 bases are TGTGCCAGCAGTTACTCTAAGGAGGGGGGTGAGCAGTTCTTC.

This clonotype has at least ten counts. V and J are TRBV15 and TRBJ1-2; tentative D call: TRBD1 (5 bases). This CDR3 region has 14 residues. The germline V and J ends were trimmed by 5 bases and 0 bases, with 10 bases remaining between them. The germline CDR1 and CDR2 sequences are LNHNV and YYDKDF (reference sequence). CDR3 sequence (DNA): TGTGCCACCAGCCAGGGTTTAACTAACTATGGCTACACCTTC. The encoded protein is CATSQGLTNYGYTF.

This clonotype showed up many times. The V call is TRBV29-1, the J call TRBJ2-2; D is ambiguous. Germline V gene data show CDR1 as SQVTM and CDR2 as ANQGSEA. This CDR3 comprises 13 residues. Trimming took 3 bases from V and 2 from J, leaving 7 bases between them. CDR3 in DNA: TGCAGCGTTGAGGCGGATAACACCGGGGAGCTGTTTTTT. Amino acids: CSVEADNTGELFF.

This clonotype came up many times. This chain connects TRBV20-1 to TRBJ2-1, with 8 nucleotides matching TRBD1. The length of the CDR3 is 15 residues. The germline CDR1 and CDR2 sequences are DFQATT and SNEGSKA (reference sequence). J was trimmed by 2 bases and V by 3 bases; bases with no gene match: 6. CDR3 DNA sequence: TGCAGTGCTAGCAGTGGGGACAGGCCCTACAATGAGCAGTTCTTC. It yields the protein CSASSGDRPYNEQFF.

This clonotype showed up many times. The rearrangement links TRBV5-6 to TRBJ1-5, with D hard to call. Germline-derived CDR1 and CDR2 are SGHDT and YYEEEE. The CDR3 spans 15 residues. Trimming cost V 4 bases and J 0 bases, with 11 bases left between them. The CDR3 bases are TGTGCCAGCAGCACTCGGGGATATAGCAATCAGCCCCAGCATTTT. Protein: CASSTRGYSNQPQHF.

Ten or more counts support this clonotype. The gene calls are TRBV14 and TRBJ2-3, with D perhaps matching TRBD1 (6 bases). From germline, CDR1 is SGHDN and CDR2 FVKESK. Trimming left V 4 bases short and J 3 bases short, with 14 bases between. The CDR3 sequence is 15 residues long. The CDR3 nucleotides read TGTGCCAGCAGCCCCGGACAGAGGCTTACAGATACGCAGTATTTT. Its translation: CASSPGQRLTDTQYF.

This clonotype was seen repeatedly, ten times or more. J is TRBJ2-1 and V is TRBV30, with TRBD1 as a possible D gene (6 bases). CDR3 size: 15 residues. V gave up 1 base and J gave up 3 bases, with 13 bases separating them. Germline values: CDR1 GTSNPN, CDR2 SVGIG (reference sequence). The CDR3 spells CAWSGPRGYYNEQFF. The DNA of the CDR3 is TGTGCCTGGAGTGGCCCCAGGGGATACTACAATGAGCAGTTCTTC.

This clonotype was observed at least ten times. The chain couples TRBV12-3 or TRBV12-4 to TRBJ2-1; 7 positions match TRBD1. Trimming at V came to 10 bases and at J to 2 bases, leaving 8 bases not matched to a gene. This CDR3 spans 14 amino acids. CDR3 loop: CAIRRQGPYNEQFF. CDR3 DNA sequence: TGTGCCATCCGTAGACAGGGCCCCTACAATGAGCAGTTCTTC.

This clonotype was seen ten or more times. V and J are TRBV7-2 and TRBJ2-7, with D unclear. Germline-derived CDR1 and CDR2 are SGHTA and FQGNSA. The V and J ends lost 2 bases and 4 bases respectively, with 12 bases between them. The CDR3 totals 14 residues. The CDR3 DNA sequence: TGTGCCAGCAGCTTAAGGCGCGGCCAGTACGAGCAGTACTTC. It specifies CASSLRRGQYEQYF.

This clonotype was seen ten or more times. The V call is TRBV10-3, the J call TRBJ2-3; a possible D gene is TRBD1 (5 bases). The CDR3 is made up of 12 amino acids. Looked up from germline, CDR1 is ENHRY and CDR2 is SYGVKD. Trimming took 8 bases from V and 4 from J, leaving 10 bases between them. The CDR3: CAISSRADTQYF. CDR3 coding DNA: TGTGCCATCTCATCCAGGGCAGATACGCAGTATTTT.

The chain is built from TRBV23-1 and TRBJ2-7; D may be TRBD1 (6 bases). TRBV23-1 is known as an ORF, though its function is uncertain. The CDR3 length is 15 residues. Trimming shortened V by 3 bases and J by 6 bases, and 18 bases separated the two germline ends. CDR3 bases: TGCGCCAGCAGTCATCGACCCCATTTGGACAGCGAGCAGTACTTC. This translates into CASSHRPHLDSEQYF.

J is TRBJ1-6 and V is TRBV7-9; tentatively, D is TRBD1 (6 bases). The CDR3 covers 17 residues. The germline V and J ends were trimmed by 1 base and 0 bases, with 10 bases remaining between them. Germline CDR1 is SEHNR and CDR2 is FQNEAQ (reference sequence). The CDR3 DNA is TGTGCCAGCAGCTTAGACCAGGGGAGCTCCTATAATTCACCCCTCCACTTT. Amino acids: CASSLDQGSSYNSPLHF.

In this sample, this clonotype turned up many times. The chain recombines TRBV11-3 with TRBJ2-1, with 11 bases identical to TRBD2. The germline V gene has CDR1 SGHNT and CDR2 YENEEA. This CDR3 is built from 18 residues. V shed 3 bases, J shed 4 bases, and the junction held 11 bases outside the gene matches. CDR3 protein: CASSFKRLAGHGYNEQFF. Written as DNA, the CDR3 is TGTGCCAGCAGCTTTAAACGACTAGCGGGACATGGATACAATGAGCAGTTCTTC.

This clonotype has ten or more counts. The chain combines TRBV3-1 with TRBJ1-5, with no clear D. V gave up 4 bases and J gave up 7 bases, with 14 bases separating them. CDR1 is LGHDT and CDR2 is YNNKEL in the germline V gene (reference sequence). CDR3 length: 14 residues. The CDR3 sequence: CASSPHGREQPQHF. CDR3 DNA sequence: TGTGCCAGCAGCCCCCACGGAAGGGAACAGCCCCAGCATTTT.

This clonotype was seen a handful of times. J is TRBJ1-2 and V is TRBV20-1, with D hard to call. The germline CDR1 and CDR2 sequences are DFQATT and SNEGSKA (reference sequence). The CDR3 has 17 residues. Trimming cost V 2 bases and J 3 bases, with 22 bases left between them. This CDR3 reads CSARLTGRNEDYYGYTF. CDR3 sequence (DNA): TGCAGTGCTAGACTAACTGGGCGGAACGAAGATTACTATGGCTACACCTTC.

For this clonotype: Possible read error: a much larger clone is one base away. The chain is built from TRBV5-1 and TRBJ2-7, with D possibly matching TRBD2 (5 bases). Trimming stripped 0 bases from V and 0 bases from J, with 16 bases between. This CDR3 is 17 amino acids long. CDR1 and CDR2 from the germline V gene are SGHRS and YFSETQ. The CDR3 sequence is CASSLAYEGRASYEQYF. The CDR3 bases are TGCGCCAGCAGCTTGGCCTACGAGGGAAGGGCCTCCTACGAGCAGTACTTC. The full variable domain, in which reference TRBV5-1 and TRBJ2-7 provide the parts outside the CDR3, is KAGVTQTPRYLIKTRGQQVTLSCSPISGHRSVSWYQQTPGQGLQFLFEYFSETQRNKGNFPGRFSGRQFSNSRSEMNVSTLELGDSALYLCASSLAYEGRASYEQYFGPGTRLTVT.

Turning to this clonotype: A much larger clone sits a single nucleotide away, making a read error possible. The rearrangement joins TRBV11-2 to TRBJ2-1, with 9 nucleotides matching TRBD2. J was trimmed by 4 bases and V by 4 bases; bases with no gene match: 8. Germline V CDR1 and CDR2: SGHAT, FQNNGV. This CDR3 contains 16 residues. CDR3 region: CASSSRSGSVYNEQFF. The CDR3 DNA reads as TGTGCCAGCAGCTCACGTAGCGGGAGTGTGTACAATGAGCAGTTCTTC. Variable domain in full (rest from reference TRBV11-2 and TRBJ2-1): EAGVAQSPRYKIIEKRQSVAFWCNPISGHATLYWYQQILGQGPKLLIQFQNNGVVDDSQLPKDRFSAERLKGVDSTLKIQPAKLEDSAVYLCASSSRSGSVYNEQFFGPGTRLTVL.

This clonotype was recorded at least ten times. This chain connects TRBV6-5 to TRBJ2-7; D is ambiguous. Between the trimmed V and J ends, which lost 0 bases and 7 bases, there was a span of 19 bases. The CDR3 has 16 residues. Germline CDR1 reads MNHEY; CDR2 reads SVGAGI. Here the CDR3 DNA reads TGTGCCAGCAGTTACTCTGTTGGGCTCACTTCTTGGGAGCAGTACTTC. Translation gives CASSYSVGLTSWEQYF.

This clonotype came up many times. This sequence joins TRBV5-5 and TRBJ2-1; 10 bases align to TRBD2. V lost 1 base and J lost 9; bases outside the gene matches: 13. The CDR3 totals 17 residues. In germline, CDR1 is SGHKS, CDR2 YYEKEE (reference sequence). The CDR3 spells CASSLYRVISGRTEQFF. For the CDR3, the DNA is TGTGCCAGCAGCTTGTATCGGGTTATTAGCGGGAGGACTGAGCAGTTCTTC.

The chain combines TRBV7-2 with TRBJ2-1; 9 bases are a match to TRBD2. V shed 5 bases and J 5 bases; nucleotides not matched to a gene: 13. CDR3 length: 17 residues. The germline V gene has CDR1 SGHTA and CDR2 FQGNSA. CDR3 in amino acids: CASSIWVAGGWDNEQFF. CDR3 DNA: TGTGCCAGCAGCATCTGGGTTGCGGGAGGGTGGGACAATGAGCAGTTCTTC.

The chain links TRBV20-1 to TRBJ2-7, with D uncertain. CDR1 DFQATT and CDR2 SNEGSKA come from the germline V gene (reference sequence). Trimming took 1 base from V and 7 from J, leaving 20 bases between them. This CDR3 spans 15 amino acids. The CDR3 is CSARVRGDPRFEQYF. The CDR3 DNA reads TGCAGTGCTAGAGTTCGAGGAGACCCCCGATTTGAGCAGTACTTC.

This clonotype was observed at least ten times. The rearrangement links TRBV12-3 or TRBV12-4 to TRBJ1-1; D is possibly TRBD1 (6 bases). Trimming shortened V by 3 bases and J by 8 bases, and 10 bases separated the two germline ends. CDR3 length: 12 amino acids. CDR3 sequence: CASSFGGPEAFF. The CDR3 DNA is TGTGCCAGCAGTTTTGGGGGCCCGGAAGCTTTCTTT.

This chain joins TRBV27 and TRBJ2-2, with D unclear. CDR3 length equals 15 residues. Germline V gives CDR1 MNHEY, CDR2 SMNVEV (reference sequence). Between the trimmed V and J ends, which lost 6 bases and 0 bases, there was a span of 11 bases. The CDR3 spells CASSPFRPNTGELFF. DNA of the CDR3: TGTGCCAGCAGCCCATTCCGGCCGAACACCGGGGAGCTGTTTTTT.

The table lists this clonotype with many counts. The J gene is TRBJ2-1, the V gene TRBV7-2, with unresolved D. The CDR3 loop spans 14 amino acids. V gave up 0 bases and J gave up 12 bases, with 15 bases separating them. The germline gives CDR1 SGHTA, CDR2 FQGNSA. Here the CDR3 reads CASSLAPTRNGQFF. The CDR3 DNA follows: TGTGCCAGCAGCTTAGCGCCCACACGGAACGGGCAGTTCTTC.

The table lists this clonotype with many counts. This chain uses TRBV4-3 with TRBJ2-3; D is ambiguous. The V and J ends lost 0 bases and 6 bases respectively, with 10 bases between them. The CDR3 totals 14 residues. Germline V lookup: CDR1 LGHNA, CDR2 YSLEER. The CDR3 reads CASSQDGNMDTQYF. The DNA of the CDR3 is TGCGCCAGCAGCCAAGATGGGAACATGGATACGCAGTATTTT.

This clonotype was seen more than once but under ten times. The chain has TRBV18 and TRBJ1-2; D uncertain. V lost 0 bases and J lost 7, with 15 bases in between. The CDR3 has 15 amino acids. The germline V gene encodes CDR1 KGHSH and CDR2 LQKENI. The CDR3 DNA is TGTGCCAGCTCACCACCCCTAAGGGATCGGCTTGGCTACACCTTC. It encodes CASSPPLRDRLGYTF.

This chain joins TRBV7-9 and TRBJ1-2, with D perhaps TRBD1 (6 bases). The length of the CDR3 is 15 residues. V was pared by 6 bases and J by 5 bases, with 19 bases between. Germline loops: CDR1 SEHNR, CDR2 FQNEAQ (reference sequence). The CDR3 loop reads CASRPAGDIWYGYTF. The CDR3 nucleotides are TGTGCCAGCAGGCCCGCTGGGGACATTTGGTATGGCTACACCTTC.

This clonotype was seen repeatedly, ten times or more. DNA for the CDR3: TGTGCCAGCAGCAGGCATAACTCTGGGGCCAACGTCCTGACTTTC. This encodes CASSRHNSGANVLTF. The J gene is TRBJ2-6, the V gene TRBV9; unclear D gene. The CDR3 sequence is 15 residues long. The germline gives CDR1 SGDLS, CDR2 YYNGEE. The V end was cut by 4 bases, the J end by 0 bases, with 8 bases between.

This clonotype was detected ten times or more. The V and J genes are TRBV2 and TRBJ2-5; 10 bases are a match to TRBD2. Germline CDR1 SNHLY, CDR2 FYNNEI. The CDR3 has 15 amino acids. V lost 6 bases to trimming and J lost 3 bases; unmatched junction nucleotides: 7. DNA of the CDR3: TGTGCCAGCAGCCGTTCCGGGACTAGCGAAGAGACCCAGTACTTC. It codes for CASSRSGTSEETQYF.